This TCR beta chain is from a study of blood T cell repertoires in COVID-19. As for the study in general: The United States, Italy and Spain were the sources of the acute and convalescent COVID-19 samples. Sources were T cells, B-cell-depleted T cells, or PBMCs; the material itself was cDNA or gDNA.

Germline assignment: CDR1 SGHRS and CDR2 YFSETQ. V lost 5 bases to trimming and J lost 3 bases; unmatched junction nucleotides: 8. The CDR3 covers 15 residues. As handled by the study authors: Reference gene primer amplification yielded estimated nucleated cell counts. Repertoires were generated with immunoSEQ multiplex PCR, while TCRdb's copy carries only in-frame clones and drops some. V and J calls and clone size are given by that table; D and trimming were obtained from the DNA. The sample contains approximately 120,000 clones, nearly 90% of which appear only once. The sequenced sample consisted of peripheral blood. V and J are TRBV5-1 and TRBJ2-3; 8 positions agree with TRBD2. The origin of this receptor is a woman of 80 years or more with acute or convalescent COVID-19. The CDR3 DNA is TGCGCCAGCAGAGTCCCCGGGGGGGCGACAGATACGCAGTATTTT. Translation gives CASRVPGGATDTQYF.